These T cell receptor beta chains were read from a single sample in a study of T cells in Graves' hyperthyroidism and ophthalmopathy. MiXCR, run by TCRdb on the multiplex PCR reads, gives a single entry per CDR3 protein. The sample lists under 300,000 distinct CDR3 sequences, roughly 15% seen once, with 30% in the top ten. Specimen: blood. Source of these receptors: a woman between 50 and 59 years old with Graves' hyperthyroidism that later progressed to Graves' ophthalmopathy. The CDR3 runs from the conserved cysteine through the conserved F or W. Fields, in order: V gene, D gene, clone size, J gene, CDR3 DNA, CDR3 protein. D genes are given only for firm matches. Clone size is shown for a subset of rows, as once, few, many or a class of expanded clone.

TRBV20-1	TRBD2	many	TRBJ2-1	TGCAGTGCACCCGACGTAGCGGGCTCCTACAATGAGCAGTTCTTC	CSAPDVAGSYNEQFF
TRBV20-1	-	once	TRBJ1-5	TGCAGTGCTGCAGGGGGCAATCAGCCCCAGCATTTT	CSAAGGNQPQHF
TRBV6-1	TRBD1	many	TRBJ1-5	TGTGCCAGCAGTGGGACAGGGTACCAGCCCCAGCATTTT	CASSGTGYQPQHF
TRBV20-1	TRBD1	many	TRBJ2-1	TGCAGTGCTGGGAGGACAGGGGGCTTTTTAGGTGAGCAGTTCTTC	CSAGRTGGFLGEQFF
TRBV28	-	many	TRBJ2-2	TGTGCCAGCAGTTCTCCAAACACCGGGGAGCTGTTTTTT	CASSSPNTGELFF
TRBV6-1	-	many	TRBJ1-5	TGTGCCAGCAGTGACCGCCACCGCGCCGATCAGCCCCAGCATTTT	CASSDRHRADQPQHF
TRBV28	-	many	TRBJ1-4	TGTGCCAGCAGTTCTGGGACAAGGAATGAAAAACTGTTTTTT	CASSSGTRNEKLFF
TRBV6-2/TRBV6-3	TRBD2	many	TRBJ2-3	TGTGCCAGCAGTCGGGGGACTAGCGGATACACAGATACGCAGTATTTT	CASSRGTSGYTDTQYF
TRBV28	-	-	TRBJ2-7	TGTGCCAGCAGTTTACTCGGGGAGGGGGGAAACTACGAGCAGTACTTC	CASSLLGEGGNYEQYF
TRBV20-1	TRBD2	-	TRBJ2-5	TGCAGTGCTAGCCTCGAGACTAGCGGGAGGGATCAAGAGACCCAGTACTTC	CSASLETSGRDQETQYF
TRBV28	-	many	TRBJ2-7	TGTGCCAGCACCGACGTCGGGACCTACGAGCAGTACTTC	CASTDVGTYEQYF
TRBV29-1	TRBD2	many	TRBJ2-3	TGCAGCGTTGGGACTAGCGGATTAGATACGCAGTATTTT	CSVGTSGLDTQYF
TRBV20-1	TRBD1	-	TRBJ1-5	TGCAGTGCTAGAGACCGGGCAGGGGGAAATCAGCCCCAGCATTTT	CSARDRAGGNQPQHF
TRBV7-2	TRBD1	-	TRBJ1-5	TGTGCCAGCAGCTCGAACAGGGGGCCACAGCCCCAGCATTTT	CASSSNRGPQPQHF
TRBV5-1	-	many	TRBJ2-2	TGTGCCAGCAGTCTCCAGGGGACCGGGGAGCTGTTTTTT	CASSLQGTGELFF
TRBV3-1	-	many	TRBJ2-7	TGTGCCAGCCTGGGGGGCTACGAGCAGTACTTC	CASLGGYEQYF
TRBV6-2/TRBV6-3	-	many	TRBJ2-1	TGTGCCAGCAGTTACGGCGGGGCCCTTGAGCAGTTCTTC	CASSYGGALEQFF
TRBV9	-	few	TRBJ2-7	TGTGCCAGCAGCGTAGAATCAAGAGTTGGGTACGAGCAGTACTTC	CASSVESRVGYEQYF
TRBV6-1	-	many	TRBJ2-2	TGTGCCGGCCTTAGGGGTTCCGGGGAGCTGTTTTTT	CAGLRGSGELFF
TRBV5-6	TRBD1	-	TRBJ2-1	TGTGCCAGCAGCTTTGGACAGGGAGGAAGCTCCTACAATGAGCAGTTCTTC	CASSFGQGGSSYNEQFF
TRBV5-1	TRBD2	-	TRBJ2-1	TGCGCCAGCAGCCGGGGGACTAGCGGTGATTACAATGAGCAGTTCTTC	CASSRGTSGDYNEQFF
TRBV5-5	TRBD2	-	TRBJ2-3	TGCGCCAGCAGCTCGGGACTAGCGGAGGGCACAGATACGCAGTATTTT	CASSSGLAEGTDTQYF
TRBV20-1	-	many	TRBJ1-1	TGCAGTGCTAGAGGTACCCGGGGGCTGAACACTGAAGCTTTCTTT	CSARGTRGLNTEAFF
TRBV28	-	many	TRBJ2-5	TGTGCCAGCAGGGGGGATCCAAGGGAGACCCAGTACTTC	CASRGDPRETQYF
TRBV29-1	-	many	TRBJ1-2	TGCAGCTCCGACCCTGGGGGGAGTTACTATGGCTACACCTTC	CSSDPGGSYYGYTF
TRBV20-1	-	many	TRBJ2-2	TGCAGTGCTAGAGAGGGTCTCAGCATATCGAACACCGGGGAGCTGTTTTTT	CSAREGLSISNTGELFF
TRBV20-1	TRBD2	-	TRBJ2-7	TGCAGTGCTACTAGTTGGACTAGCGGAACCTACGAGCAGTACTTC	CSATSWTSGTYEQYF
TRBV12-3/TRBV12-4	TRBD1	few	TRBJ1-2	TGTGCCAGCAGTGGAGAGGGGGCGGGGGGGTATGGCTACACCTTC	CASSGEGAGGYGYTF
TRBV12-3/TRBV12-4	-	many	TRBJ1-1	TGTGCCAGCAGGACAGACACTGAAGCTTTCTTT	CASRTDTEAFF
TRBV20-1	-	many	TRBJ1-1	TGCAGTGCTAGGGACTTCCGGGACGTAGCTTTCTTT	CSARDFRDVAFF
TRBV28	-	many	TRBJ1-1	TGTGCCAGCGGTTGGGGTACTGAAGCTTTCTTT	CASGWGTEAFF
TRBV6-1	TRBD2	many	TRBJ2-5	TGTGCCAGCAGTAAAACTAGCGGGAGGGGCCAAGAGACCCAGTACTTC	CASSKTSGRGQETQYF
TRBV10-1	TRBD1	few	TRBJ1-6	TGCGCCAGCAACGACAGGGGACTCAATTCACCCCTCCACTTT	CASNDRGLNSPLHF
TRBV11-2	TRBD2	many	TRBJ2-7	TGTGCCAGCAGCTTACTAGCGGGAGGCGAGCAGTACTTC	CASSLLAGGEQYF
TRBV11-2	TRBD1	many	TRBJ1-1	TGTGCCAGCAGCTACCTGGGACAGCACATGAACACTGAAGCTTTCTTT	CASSYLGQHMNTEAFF
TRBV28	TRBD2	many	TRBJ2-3	TGTGCCAGCAGTGGGACTAGCGGGAGGCCAGATACGCAGTATTTT	CASSGTSGRPDTQYF